Listed below are T cell receptor beta chains from one sample, sequenced in a study of blood T cell repertoires in COVID-19. The data were produced by immunoSEQ multiplex PCR, yet TCRdb's version contains in-frame clones alone and is incomplete. The top ten clones hold around 3.9% of a sample with 70,000 or so clones, approximately 90% of them seen once. Sequencing was carried out using peripheral blood. The receptors were gathered from a man between 65 and 85 years old with active COVID-19. Each CDR3 is given with its conserved first and last residue. A D gene is named only where the DNA matches it firmly. Clone sizes are given selectively: once, few, many, or a class where the clone is expanded.

>NA|TRBV11-2|NA|TRBJ2-4
CASSPGLYNIQYF
TGTGCCAGCAGCCCAGGGCTGTATAACATTCAGTACTTC
>NA|TRBV7-3|NA|TRBJ2-2
CASSPQGGYPTGELFF
TGTGCCAGCAGCCCACAGGGTGGCTACCCCACCGGGGAGCTGTTTTTT
>NA|TRBV30|few|TRBJ1-5
CAAEGGAGQPQHF
TGTGCCGCCGAGGGGGGGGCCGGTCAGCCCCAGCATTTT
>TRBD1|TRBV7-2|NA|TRBJ2-7
CASRTGGAYEQYF
TGTGCCAGCCGGACAGGGGGCGCCTACGAGCAGTACTTC
>NA|TRBV27|few|TRBJ2-1
CASSYSPRGAGVGNEQFF
TGTGCCAGCAGCTATTCCCCCCGGGGGGCCGGGGTCGGGAATGAGCAGTTCTTC
>NA|TRBV27|NA|TRBJ2-7
CASSLTRGASEQYF
TGTGCCAGCAGTTTAACGCGGGGTGCCTCGGAGCAGTACTTC
>TRBD1|TRBV6-4|NA|TRBJ2-2
CASSGQGGTGELFF
TGTGCCAGCAGTGGACAGGGGGGAACCGGGGAGCTGTTTTTT
>TRBD1|TRBV18|NA|TRBJ2-1
CASSPQTGAHEQFF
TGTGCCAGCTCACCGCAAACAGGGGCGCATGAGCAGTTCTTC
>TRBD1|TRBV6-5|NA|TRBJ2-7
CASWTGAYEQYF
TGTGCCAGTTGGACAGGAGCCTACGAGCAGTACTTC
>NA|TRBV12-5|once|TRBJ1-6
CASGLPGSSYNSPLHF
TGTGCTAGTGGTTTGCCGGGGAGCTCCTATAATTCACCCCTCCACTTT
>NA|TRBV5-4|NA|TRBJ1-2
CASSLAAAYGYTF
TGTGCCAGCAGCTTGGCAGCGGCCTATGGCTACACCTTC
>NA|TRBV7-6|NA|TRBJ2-1
CASSFGESSYNEQFF
TGTGCCAGCAGCTTCGGGGAGAGCTCCTACAATGAGCAGTTCTTC